This T cell receptor beta chain was recovered during a study of T cell responses to AZD1222 COVID-19 vaccine. The study, taken as a whole, reports: A mostly white British donor set with more females was recruited, and clonal diversity was possibly underestimated. All repertoire sampling was performed exclusively after the peak T cell response. The CD4 TCRs associated with vaccination extended across spike and predominated at 160-218 and 743-854.

TCRdb keeps only in-frame clones here, not all; method: immunoSEQ multiplex PCR. In the table there are 250,000 to 300,000 clones, 94% of which are singletons. This CDR3 has 15 residues. The ends lost 0 bases at V and 5 bases at J; junction bases unmatched: 5. Germline lookup yields CDR1 SGDLS and CDR2 YYNGEE. As to this clone: Its specificity is not known.

This specimen consisted of peripheral blood, obtained 28 days after the second AZD1222 dose. The rearrangement joins TRBV9 to TRBJ1-2; TRBD1 matches at 9 bases. The TCR comes from an adult who received the AZD1222 COVID-19 vaccine. CDR3 nucleotides: TGTGCCAGCAGCGTAGATACAGGGGGCGGGTATGGCTACACCTTC. This sequence encodes CASSVDTGGGYGYTF.